This T cell receptor (beta chain) was recovered during a study of cytomegalovirus exposure and HLA in healthy donors. Regarding the study as a whole: Fewer N-insertions than the roughly 630-donor mean were reportedly shown by an Asian-associated ancestry cluster in a later analysis. Evidence from a later analysis indicated that most CMV-associated TCR beta chains looked HLA-restricted.

Worth noting for this clone: What it binds is not known.

The CDR3 extends over 14 amino acids. Unmatched junction bases numbered 10, after V lost 5 bases and J lost 7 bases. In germline, CDR1 is GTSNPN, CDR2 SVGIG (reference sequence). It was with 60 Vbeta and 13 Jbeta primers that the PCR ran. Sequencing used immunoSEQ multiplex PCR; TCRdb keeps in-frame clones, though not all of them. The repertoire holds under 40,000 clones, about 80% seen once, with approximately 6% in the top ten. This chain joins TRBV30 and TRBJ2-3, with TRBD1 identical over 9 bases. The sequenced sample consisted of PBMCs. The source of this sequence is a male donor in good health and CMV-seronegative. For the CDR3, the DNA is TGTGCCTGGGGCCGGGACAGGGCCTCCAATACGCAGTATTTT. It yields the protein CAWGRDRASNTQYF.